Below are 15 T cell receptor beta chains sequenced from a single sample in a study of technical replicates of blood from a handful of donors (TCRdb year 2017). The method behind the library was the immunoSEQ multiplex PCR assay. In its TCRdb copy, this immuneACCESS table keeps in-frame sequences only and misses some clones. Where compared with another copy, unresolved V genes explain less than half of these, and the others have no known cause. The sample table holds 60,000 to 90,000 clones, of which roughly 96% were seen once. The ten largest clones add up to around 0.22% of the sample. The sample taken for sequencing was T cells isolated from PBMCs. These receptors were collected from a human donor in good health.

This clone was counted once. The chain carries TRBV27 and TRBJ2-7; a weak D match, TRBD2 (6 bases). The CDR3 has 15 residues. V was shortened by 7 bases and J by 2 bases, with 18 bases between the two germline ends. CDR1 is MNHEY, CDR2 SMNVEV, per germline (reference sequence). CDR3 DNA: TGTGCCAGCACCCGGCGGGCGGGATCTACCTACGAGCAGTACTTC. Its translation is CASTRRAGSTYEQYF.

This sequence joins TRBV18 and TRBJ1-1; D remains ambiguous. The CDR3 covers 13 residues. Germline V lookup: CDR1 KGHSH, CDR2 LQKENI. V was cut by 3 bases and J by 1 base, with 6 bases left in between. Written as DNA, the CDR3 is TGTGCCAGCTCACCTACTTGGAACACTGAAGCTTTCTTT. It codes for CASSPTWNTEAFF.

The chain joins TRBV5-1 to TRBJ2-1; D is possibly TRBD1 (6 bases). In germline, CDR1 is SGHRS, CDR2 YFSETQ. The CDR3 contains 15 residues. V was pared by 3 bases and J by 1 base, with 11 bases between. The CDR3 loop reads CASSSQGGSYNEQFF. CDR3 nucleotide sequence: TGCGCCAGCAGCTCACAGGGTGGGTCCTACAATGAGCAGTTCTTC.

V and J are TRBV19 and TRBJ2-2, with D possibly TRBD2 on 6 matching bases. CDR3 length equals 16 residues. Germline CDR1 reads LNHDA; CDR2 reads SQIVND (reference sequence). V lost 3 bases to trimming and J lost 2 bases, with 13 bases between them. The CDR3 nucleotides read TGTGCCAGTAGTATCCGGCGGGAACCCAACACCGGGGAGCTGTTTTTT. This encodes CASSIRREPNTGELFF.

J is TRBJ2-2 and V is TRBV29-1; TRBD1 is a possible D gene (5 bases). Germline V gene data show CDR1 as SQVTM and CDR2 as ANQGSEA. CDR3 length: 13 residues. Trimming left V 7 bases short and J 6 bases short, with 15 bases between. CDR3 DNA sequence: TGCAGCGCCAGCAGGGTAGACGCCGGGGAGCTGTTTTTT. Translation: CSASRVDAGELFF.

The chain is built from TRBV20-1 and TRBJ2-7; a possible D gene is TRBD1 (6 bases). Trimming removed 5 bases from V and 4 bases from J, with 9 bases in between. Looked up from germline, CDR1 is DFQATT and CDR2 is SNEGSKA (reference sequence). The CDR3 runs 11 residues. Written as DNA, the CDR3 is TGCAGTGCTTCAGGGGCGTACGAGCAGTACTTC. It is translated as CSASGAYEQYF.

This clone was seen a few times. This chain links TRBV6-5 with TRBJ1-1; TRBD1 aligns across 9 bases. This CDR3 is 15 amino acids long. Germline V gene data show CDR1 as MNHEY and CDR2 as SVGAGI. Unmatched junction bases numbered 6, after V lost 2 bases and J lost 5 bases. CDR3 bases: TGTGCCAGCAGTTACACACAGGGGGCATGGACTGAAGCTTTCTTT. Amino acid sequence: CASSYTQGAWTEAFF.

CDR3 protein: CASSSGDSYEQYF. CDR3 in DNA: TGTGCCAGCAGCTCAGGGGACAGCTACGAGCAGTACTTC. This chain connects TRBV7-6 to TRBJ2-7, with 7 bases matching TRBD1. V was pared by 4 bases and J by 3 bases, with 3 bases of the junction left unmatched. Germline CDR1 reads SGHVS; CDR2 reads FNYEAQ. The CDR3 runs to 13 residues.

The count of this clone is one. The V and J genes are TRBV10-1 and TRBJ2-1, with D perhaps matching TRBD2 (6 bases). The germline V gene has CDR1 WNHNN and CDR2 SYGVQD (reference sequence). The CDR3 contains 15 residues. Deletions cut 3 bases from V and 7 bases from J, with 16 bases between. CDR3 sequence: CASSDSRLANNEQFF. In DNA form, the CDR3 reads TGCGCCAGCAGTGACAGCCGGCTAGCGAATAATGAGCAGTTCTTC.

V usage is TRBV28 and J usage is TRBJ2-7; 8 nucleotides match TRBD1. Germline trimming cut 5 bases from V and 3 bases from J; bases unmatched to any gene: 3. The CDR3 sequence is 13 residues long. Germline CDR1 MDHEN, CDR2 SYDVKM. CDR3 DNA: TGTGCCAGCAGTCCAGGACAGGGCTACGAGCAGTACTTC. This translates into CASSPGQGYEQYF.

J is TRBJ1-5 and V is TRBV14, with 8 bases lining up with TRBD1. There are 14 residues in the CDR3. CDR1 and CDR2 from the germline V gene are SGHDN and FVKESK. The V gene end was trimmed by 6 bases and the J gene end by 5 bases; junction bases not matched to a gene: 6. The CDR3 sequence is CASRQGGGHQPQHF. The CDR3 DNA follows: TGTGCCAGCAGACAGGGGGGAGGCCATCAGCCCCAGCATTTT.

The chain is built from TRBV18 and TRBJ2-5; TRBD2 agrees at 13 bases. Germline CDR1 KGHSH, CDR2 LQKENI. V was clipped by 2 bases and J by 7 bases; unmatched bases: 10. The CDR3 is made up of 17 amino acids. The chain's CDR3 is CASSPVAGLAGVATQYF. CDR3 bases: TGTGCCAGCTCACCAGTGGCCGGACTAGCGGGAGTTGCGACCCAGTACTTC.

This chain connects TRBV2 to TRBJ2-7; 7 positions match TRBD1. CDR1 is SNHLY, CDR2 FYNNEI, per germline. V lost 9 bases and J lost 1; bases outside the gene matches: 3. The CDR3 sequence is 12 residues long. DNA of the CDR3: TGTGCCAGTGGGACAGCTTCCTACGAGCAGTACTTC. Protein sequence: CASGTASYEQYF.

The chain employs TRBV4-1 and TRBJ2-1, with 13 bases that match TRBD2. The germline V gene has CDR1 MGHRA and CDR2 YSYEKL. Trimming took 3 bases from V and 1 from J; bases not matched to a gene: 6. This CDR3 comprises 18 residues. Written as DNA, the CDR3 is TGCGCCAGCAGCCAGTTCCAGACTAGCGGGGGGTCCTACAATGAGCAGTTCTTC. It codes for CASSQFQTSGGSYNEQFF.

The rearrangement links TRBV19 to TRBJ2-1, with TRBD2 identical over 11 bases. Losses at the gene ends were 0 bases for V and 2 bases for J; bases not matched to a gene: 9. The germline gives CDR1 LNHDA, CDR2 SQIVND (reference sequence). The CDR3 loop spans 19 amino acids. CDR3 bases: TGTGCCAGTAGTATAGACACTAGCGGGAGTTTAACCCCCTACAATGAGCAGTTCTTC. The encoded protein is CASSIDTSGSLTPYNEQFF.